Listed below are T cell receptor beta chains from one sample, sequenced in a study of blood T cell repertoires in COVID-19. The repertoire was sequenced with immunoSEQ multiplex PCR; TCRdb's copy has only in-frame clones and lacks some. The sample lists roughly 300,000 clones, more than 90% occurring once. Input material: PBMCs or T cells enriched from blood (not recorded which). The source is a woman in her 30s who had recovered from COVID-19. CDR3s leave out the opening cysteine and the closing phenylalanine or tryptophan. The order of the fields is V gene, J gene, CDR3 protein.

TRBV11-3	TRBJ2-1	ASSSSRQNEQF
TRBV5-1	TRBJ1-1	ASSLVPGENTEAF
TRBV25-1	TRBJ1-1	ASSGQGGSTEAF
TRBV10-3	TRBJ1-2	AISESGGGYGYT
TRBV30	TRBJ2-6	AWSVVRAGANVLT
TRBV7-8	TRBJ2-3	ASSRGTSGTDTQY
TRBV6-5	TRBJ2-1	ASKRAGGIPGEQF
TRBV3-1/TRBV3-2	TRBJ2-7	ASSQVEGFPSLHEQY
TRBV19	TRBJ1-1	ARAAENTEAF
TRBV7-3	TRBJ2-3	ASSPSSGRADTQY
TRBV28	TRBJ2-1	ASALGTDYNEQF
TRBV7-2	TRBJ2-2	ASSLQASRTGELF
TRBV19	TRBJ2-1	ASRTGTSWASEQF
TRBV29-1	TRBJ2-7	SVEGLADEQY
TRBV24-1	TRBJ2-1	ATSGAAASSYNEQF
TRBV6-2/TRBV6-3	TRBJ2-2	ASSYSILAGGVETGELF
TRBV23-1	TRBJ2-1	ASSHRPFVGGYNEQF
TRBV7-9	TRBJ2-5	ASSLDLAGGLETQY
TRBV29-1	TRBJ2-7	SVALAGGPQY
TRBV7-3	TRBJ2-2	ATSLGLAGTTGELF
TRBV19	TRBJ2-2	ASAAGTSGGKGTGELF
TRBV4-3	TRBJ1-1	ASSQVGQGMSMDTEAF
TRBV30	TRBJ1-1	AWNPDRGTEAF